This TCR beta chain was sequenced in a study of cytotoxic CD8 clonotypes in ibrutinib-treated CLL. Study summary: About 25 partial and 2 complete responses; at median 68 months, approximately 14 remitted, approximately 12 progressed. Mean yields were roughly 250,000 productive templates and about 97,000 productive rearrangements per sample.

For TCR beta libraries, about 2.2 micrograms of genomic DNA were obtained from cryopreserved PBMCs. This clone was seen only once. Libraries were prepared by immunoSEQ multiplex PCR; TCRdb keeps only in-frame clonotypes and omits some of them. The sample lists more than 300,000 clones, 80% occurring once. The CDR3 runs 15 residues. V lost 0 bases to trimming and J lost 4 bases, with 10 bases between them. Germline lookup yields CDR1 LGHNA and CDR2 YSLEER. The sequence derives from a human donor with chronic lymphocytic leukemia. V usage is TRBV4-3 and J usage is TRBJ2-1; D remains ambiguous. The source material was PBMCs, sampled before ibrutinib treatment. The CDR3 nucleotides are TGCGCCAGCAGCCAAGATCCCAGCCGATACAATGAGCAGTTCTTC. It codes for CASSQDPSRYNEQFF.